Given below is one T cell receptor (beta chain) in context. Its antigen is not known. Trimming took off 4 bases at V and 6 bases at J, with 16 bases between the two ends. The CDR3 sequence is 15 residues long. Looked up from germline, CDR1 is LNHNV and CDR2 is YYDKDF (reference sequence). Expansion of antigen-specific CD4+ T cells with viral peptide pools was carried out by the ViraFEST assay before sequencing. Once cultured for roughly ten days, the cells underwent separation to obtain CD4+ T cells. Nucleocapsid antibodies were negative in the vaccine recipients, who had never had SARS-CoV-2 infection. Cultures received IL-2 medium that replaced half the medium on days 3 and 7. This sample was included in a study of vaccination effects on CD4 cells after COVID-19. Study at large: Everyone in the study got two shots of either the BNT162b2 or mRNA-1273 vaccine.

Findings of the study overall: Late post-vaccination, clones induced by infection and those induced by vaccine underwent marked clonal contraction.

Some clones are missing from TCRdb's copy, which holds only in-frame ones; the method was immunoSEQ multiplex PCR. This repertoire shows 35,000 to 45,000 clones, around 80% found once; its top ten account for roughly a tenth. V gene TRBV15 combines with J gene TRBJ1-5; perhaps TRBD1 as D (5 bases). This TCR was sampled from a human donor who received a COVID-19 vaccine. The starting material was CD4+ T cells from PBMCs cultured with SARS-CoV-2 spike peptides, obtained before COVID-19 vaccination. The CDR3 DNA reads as TGTGCCACCAGCAAACAGGCGGTCTGGGGTCAGCCCCAGCATTTT. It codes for CATSKQAVWGQPQHF.